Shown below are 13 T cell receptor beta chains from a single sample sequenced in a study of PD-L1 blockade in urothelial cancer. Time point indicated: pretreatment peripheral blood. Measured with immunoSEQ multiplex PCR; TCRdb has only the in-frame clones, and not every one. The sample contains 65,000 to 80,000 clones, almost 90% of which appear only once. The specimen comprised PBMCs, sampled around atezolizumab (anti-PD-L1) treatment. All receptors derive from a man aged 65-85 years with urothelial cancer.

The CDR3 coding sequence is TGTGCCAGCAGTAGAAGAGGGGGCGGCCTAGAGACCCAGTACTTC. This translates into CASSRRGGGLETQYF. The rearrangement links TRBV25-1 to TRBJ2-5; 7 nucleotides agree with TRBD1. This CDR3 spans 15 amino acids. The V gene's germline CDR1 is MGHDK and CDR2 SYGVNS. J gave up 4 bases and V 5 bases, and 10 bases lay outside the gene matches.

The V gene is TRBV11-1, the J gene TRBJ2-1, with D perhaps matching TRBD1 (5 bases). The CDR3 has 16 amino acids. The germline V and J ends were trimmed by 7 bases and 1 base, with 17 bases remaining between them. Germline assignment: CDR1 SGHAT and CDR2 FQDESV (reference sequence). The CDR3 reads CASTAGSRLSYNEQFF. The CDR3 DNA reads TGTGCCAGCACCGCAGGGTCCCGATTGTCCTACAATGAGCAGTTCTTC.

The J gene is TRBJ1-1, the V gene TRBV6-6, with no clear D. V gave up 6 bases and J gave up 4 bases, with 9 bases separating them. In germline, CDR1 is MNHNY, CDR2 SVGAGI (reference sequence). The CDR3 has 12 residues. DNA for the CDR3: TGTGCCAGCAGCCCCCTCTCCACTGAAGCTTTCTTT. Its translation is CASSPLSTEAFF.

CDR3 coding DNA: TGTGCCAGCAGTTTAGGACTAGCGAGTAATGAGCAGTTCTTC. This gives the protein CASSLGLASNEQFF. The V call is TRBV28, the J call TRBJ2-1, with TRBD2 identical over 9 bases. This CDR3 comprises 14 residues. The germline CDR1 and CDR2 sequences are MDHEN and SYDVKM. V lost 2 bases to trimming and J lost 7 bases; unmatched junction nucleotides: 3.

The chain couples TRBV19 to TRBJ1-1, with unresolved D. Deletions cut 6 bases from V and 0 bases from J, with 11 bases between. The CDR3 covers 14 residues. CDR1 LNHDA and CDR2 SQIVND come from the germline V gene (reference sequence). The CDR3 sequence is CASRLATMNTEAFF. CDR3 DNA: TGTGCCAGTAGATTAGCCACGATGAACACTGAAGCTTTCTTT.

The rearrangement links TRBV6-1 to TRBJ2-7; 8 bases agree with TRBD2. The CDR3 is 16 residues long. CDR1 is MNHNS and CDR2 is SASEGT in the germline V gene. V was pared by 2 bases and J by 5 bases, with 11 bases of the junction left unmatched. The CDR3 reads CASSEPSGGSGDEQYF. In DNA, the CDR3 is TGTGCCAGCAGTGAACCGTCGGGGGGGAGTGGAGACGAGCAGTACTTC.

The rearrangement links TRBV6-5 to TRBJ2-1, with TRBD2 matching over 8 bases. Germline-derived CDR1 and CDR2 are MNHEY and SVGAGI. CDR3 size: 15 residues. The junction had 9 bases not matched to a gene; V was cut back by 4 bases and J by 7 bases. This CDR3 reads CASSSPAGEGNEQFF. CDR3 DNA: TGTGCCAGCAGTTCCCCAGCGGGAGAGGGAAATGAGCAGTTCTTC.

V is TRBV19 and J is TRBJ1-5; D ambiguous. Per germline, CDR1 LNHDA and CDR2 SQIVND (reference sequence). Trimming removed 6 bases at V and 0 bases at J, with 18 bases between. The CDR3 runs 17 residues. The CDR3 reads CASSYFTRLNSNQPQHF. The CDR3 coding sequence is TGTGCCAGTAGCTATTTCACCAGGCTGAATAGCAATCAGCCCCAGCATTTT.

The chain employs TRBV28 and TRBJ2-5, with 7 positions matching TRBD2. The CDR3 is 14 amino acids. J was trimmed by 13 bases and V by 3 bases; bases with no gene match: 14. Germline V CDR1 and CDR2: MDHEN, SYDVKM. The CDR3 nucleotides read TGTGCCAGCAGTTTGGTGGCGGGAGACGTGAGCGGGTACTTC. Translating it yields CASSLVAGDVSGYF.

CDR3 bases: TGCAGCGCTGAGGGGGGGGCAGCGGGGTACAATGAGCAGTTCTTC. Residues: CSAEGGAAGYNEQFF. The chain couples TRBV29-1 to TRBJ2-1, with D possibly TRBD2 on 7 matching bases. Germline V gene lookup returns CDR1 SQVTM and CDR2 ANQGSEA. The V gene lost 7 bases and the J gene lost 4 bases, with 20 bases spanning the gap. CDR3 length: 15 residues.

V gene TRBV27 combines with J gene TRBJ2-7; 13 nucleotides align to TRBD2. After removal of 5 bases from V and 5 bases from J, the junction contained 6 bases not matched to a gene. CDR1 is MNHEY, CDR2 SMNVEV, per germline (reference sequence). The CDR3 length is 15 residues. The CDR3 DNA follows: TGTGCCAGCAGTCCCCGGACTAGCGGGAGTGACGAGCAGTACTTC. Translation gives CASSPRTSGSDEQYF.

CDR3 nucleotides: TGTGCCAGCAGTTTCGGAGCTTCCTACAATGAGCAGTTCTTC. This translates into CASSFGASYNEQFF. This chain connects TRBV27 to TRBJ2-1; D uncertain. Per germline, CDR1 MNHEY and CDR2 SMNVEV (reference sequence). The germline V and J ends were trimmed by 3 bases and 1 base, with 7 bases remaining between them. This CDR3 contains 14 residues.

The CDR3 DNA sequence: TGCGCCAGCAGCTCTGCGGCCGGCGGGGAGCTGTTTTTT. This codes for CASSSAAGGELFF. The chain has TRBV5-1 and TRBJ2-2; D not resolved. The CDR3 loop spans 13 amino acids. V lost 3 bases to trimming and J lost 7 bases, with 10 bases between them. Looked up from germline, CDR1 is SGHRS and CDR2 is YFSETQ.